A selection of T cell receptor beta chains follows, all from one sample in a study of cytomegalovirus exposure and HLA in healthy donors. Profiling relied on immunoSEQ multiplex PCR, and the TCRdb table lists in-frame clones only, not all of them. Found here are 110,000 or so clones, roughly 82% of them singletons; the top ten hold around 5.5%. Sequencing used PBMCs. The receptors stem from a man between 18 and 35 years old in good health and CMV-seropositive. The conserved cysteine and the conserved F or W are not part of the CDR3 here. Fields, in order: J gene, V gene, CDR3 protein.

TRBJ2-7	TRBV19	ASTTKRESGYEQY
TRBJ2-7	TRBV6-1	ASSPRGQGAYEQY
TRBJ2-1	TRBV6-5	ASSSGPRQF
TRBJ1-2	TRBV19	ASSPKDRFDYGYT
TRBJ1-1	TRBV19	ASSRPVVLAIGGEAF
TRBJ2-5	TRBV19	ASSTRTGGLEETQY
TRBJ2-5	TRBV15	ATSRDYGTTLGVLETQY
TRBJ1-4	TRBV9	ASSVGTGVEKLF
TRBJ2-1	TRBV19	ASSATSGSDSYNEQF
TRBJ2-4	TRBV10-2	ASSESAGGAKNSQY
-	TRBV4-2	ASSEGLPSSYEQY
TRBJ1-1	TRBV7-9	ASSLARGARYTEAF
TRBJ2-5	TRBV13	ASSPRLGETQY
TRBJ2-5	TRBV7-9	ASSPDGTRKETQY
TRBJ1-4	TRBV7-8	ASSFNNEKLF
TRBJ1-1	TRBV27	ASSFGTGSMNTEAF
TRBJ1-2	TRBV6-5	ASSYGGDHGYT
TRBJ2-4	TRBV4-1	ASSQDGGARNSQY
TRBJ1-5	TRBV2	ASSEQGVPQH
TRBJ1-1	TRBV28	ASSLRDRIVLNTEAF
TRBJ2-1	TRBV6-5	ASSYGDSPYNEQF
TRBJ2-1	TRBV5-1	ASTRRVAGDNEQF
TRBJ2-5	TRBV6-1	ASSDNPSEDEQY
TRBJ2-2	TRBV13	ASSLGIGELF
TRBJ1-1	TRBV5-1	ASSFQGASNTEAF
TRBJ2-5	TRBV5-4	ASTWDSGETQY
TRBJ2-2	TRBV5-1	ASSSSGGSGTGELF
TRBJ1-2	TRBV4-1	ASSQEPGAPGYT
TRBJ1-2	TRBV5-4	ASSLENRGTYYGYT
TRBJ2-6	TRBV29-1	SVVPTGGAGANVLT
TRBJ1-1	TRBV25-1	ASRGWAEAF
TRBJ2-1	TRBV11-2	ASSPYSGQGSLNEQF
TRBJ2-7	TRBV7-9	ASSLTQRRGGYEQY
TRBJ2-3	TRBV27	ASSVLAGDTDTQY
TRBJ2-1	TRBV5-4	ASSLERQEQF
TRBJ1-1	TRBV5-6	ASSLGPEAF
TRBJ2-5	TRBV9	ASSGRQRETQY
TRBJ2-7	TRBV7-9	ASRASSGDYEQY
TRBJ2-1	TRBV4-2	ASSQDYRLAGVNEQF
TRBJ2-7	TRBV7-6	ASSLGATYEQY
TRBJ2-7	TRBV18	ASSPGTGANYEQY
TRBJ2-3	TRBV5-4	ASSLAGTDTQY
TRBJ1-5	TRBV7-7	ASSLGAGVEDTPGGSNQPQH
TRBJ2-7	TRBV6-5	ASSFDSSSSYEQY
TRBJ1-1	TRBV29-1	SVETGLNTEAF
TRBJ2-5	TRBV7-9	ASSLTSGGAETQY
TRBJ1-1	TRBV5-4	ASSPRTGGYTEAF
TRBJ2-1	TRBV7-9	ASSLDGEWNEQF
TRBJ2-4	TRBV30	AWDPDRTDGVQNSQY
TRBJ2-3	TRBV5-4	ASSKLTGTTDTQY
TRBJ1-2	TRBV5-6	ASRVTGGHYGYT
TRBJ2-2	TRBV4-2	ASSQDRGGENTGELF
TRBJ2-7	TRBV25-1	ASSEGGRPPYEQY
TRBJ2-2	TRBV7-9	ASSLTRGQNTGELF
TRBJ1-1	TRBV4-1	ASSHDRGRGTEAF
-	TRBV18	ASLFTVTASYEQY